This T cell receptor (beta chain) was retrieved from a study of T cell repertoires in cytomegalovirus infection. Whole-study context: In public TCR beta signatures, there were indications of both CMV infection and matching HLA type.

This clonotype has only a few counts. Its antigen is not identified. TCRdb re-called the reads with MiXCR, one entry per CDR3 protein. The table shows some 560,000 distinct CDR3 sequences, with about 39% occurring only once. Germline V gene sequence: CDR1 SGHVS, CDR2 FNYEAQ. V was pared by 4 bases and J by 4 bases, with 13 bases between. The CDR3 covers 14 residues. This material consisted of cultured PBMCs, taken from culture after CMV antigen stimulation. V gene TRBV7-6 combines with J gene TRBJ1-1; D remains ambiguous. This TCR derives from a human donor in good health (CMV status not recorded). Some clones in this sample may be carry-over from other donors' samples. The CDR3 protein is CASSSNALGTEAFF. In DNA form, the CDR3 reads TGTGCCAGCAGCTCGAACGCCCTGGGCACTGAAGCTTTCTTT.